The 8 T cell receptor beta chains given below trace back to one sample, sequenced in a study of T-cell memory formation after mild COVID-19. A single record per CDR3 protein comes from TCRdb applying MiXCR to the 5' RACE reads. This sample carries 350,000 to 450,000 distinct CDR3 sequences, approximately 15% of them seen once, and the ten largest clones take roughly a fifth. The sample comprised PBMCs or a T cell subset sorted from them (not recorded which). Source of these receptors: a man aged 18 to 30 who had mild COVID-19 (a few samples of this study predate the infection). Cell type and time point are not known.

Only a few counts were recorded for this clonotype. The CDR3 is CSARDWGARAEAFF. The CDR3 bases are TGCAGTGCTAGAGACTGGGGGGCGCGCGCTGAAGCTTTCTTT. This chain connects TRBV20-1 to TRBJ1-1, with D possibly being TRBD1 (6 bases). Germline CDR1 reads DFQATT; CDR2 reads SNEGSKA (reference sequence). The CDR3 is 14 amino acids. V was shortened by 0 bases and J by 6 bases, with 14 bases between the two germline ends.

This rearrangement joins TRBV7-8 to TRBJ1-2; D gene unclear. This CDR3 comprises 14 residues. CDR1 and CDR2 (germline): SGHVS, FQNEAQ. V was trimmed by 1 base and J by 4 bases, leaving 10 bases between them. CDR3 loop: CASSLGSGSYGYTF. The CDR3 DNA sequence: TGTGCCAGCAGCTTAGGGTCAGGATCCTATGGCTACACCTTC.

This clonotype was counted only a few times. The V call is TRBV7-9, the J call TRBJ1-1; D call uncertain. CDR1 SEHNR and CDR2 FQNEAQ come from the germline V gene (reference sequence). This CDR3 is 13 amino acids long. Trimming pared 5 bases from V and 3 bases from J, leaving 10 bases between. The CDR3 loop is CASSPGADTEAFF. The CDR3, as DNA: TGTGCCAGCAGCCCGGGAGCGGACACTGAAGCTTTCTTT.

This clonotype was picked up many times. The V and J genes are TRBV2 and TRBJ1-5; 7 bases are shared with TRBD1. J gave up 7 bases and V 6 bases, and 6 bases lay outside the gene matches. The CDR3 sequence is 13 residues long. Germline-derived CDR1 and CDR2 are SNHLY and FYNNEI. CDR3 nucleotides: TGTGCCAGCAGATCGACAGGGAACCAGCCCCAGCATTTT. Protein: CASRSTGNQPQHF.

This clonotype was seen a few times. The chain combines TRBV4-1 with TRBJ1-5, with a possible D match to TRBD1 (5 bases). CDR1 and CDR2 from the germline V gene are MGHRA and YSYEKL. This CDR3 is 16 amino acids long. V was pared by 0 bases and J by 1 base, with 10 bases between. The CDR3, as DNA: TGCGCCAGCAGCCAAGATGGGACCGAGAGCAATCAGCCCCAGCATTTT. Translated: CASSQDGTESNQPQHF.

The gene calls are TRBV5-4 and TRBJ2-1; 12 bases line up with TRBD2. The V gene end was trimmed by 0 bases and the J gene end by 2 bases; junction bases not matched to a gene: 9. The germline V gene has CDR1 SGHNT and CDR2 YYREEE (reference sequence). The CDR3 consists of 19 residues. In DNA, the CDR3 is TGTGCCAGCAGCTTGGGTGGGCTAGCGGGGGGGCTGACCTACAATGAGCAGTTCTTC. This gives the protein CASSLGGLAGGLTYNEQFF.

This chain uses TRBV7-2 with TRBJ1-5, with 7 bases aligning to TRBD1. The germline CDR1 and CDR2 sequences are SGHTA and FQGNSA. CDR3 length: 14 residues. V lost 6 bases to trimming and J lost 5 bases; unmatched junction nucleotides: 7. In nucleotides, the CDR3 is TGTGCCAGCAGAGATATCCAGGGGGATCAGCCCCAGCATTTT. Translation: CASRDIQGDQPQHF.

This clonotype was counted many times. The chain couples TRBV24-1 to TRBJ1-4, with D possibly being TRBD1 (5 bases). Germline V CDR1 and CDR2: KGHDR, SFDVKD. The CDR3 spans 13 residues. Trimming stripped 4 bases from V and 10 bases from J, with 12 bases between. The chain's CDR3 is CATSDPTVRKLFF. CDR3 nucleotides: TGTGCCACCAGTGACCCGACAGTCAGAAAACTGTTTTTT.